The rows below give T cell receptor beta chains drawn from one sample of a study of multiple sclerosis patients with progressive multifocal leukoencephalopathy. Profiled with immunoSEQ multiplex PCR; TCRdb holds only in-frame clones, not every one. The table lists tens of thousands of clones, approximately 85% of them singletons. The sequences come from PBMCs, collected from a patient treated with natalizumab. All receptors derive from a woman aged 25 to 39 with progressive multifocal leukoencephalopathy. CDR3s include the opening cysteine and the closing phenylalanine or tryptophan. The D gene is left open where the match is weak. Clone size, where shown, is once, few, many, or a class for clones that have expanded.

clone_size: -; d_call: -; v_call: TRBV5-6; cdr3_length: 17; j_call: TRBJ1-6; cdr3_aa: CASSSSGGLSYNSPLHF; cdr3_nt: TGTGCCAGCAGCTCCTCCGGGGGCCTCAGCTATAATTCACCCCTCCACTTT
clone_size: -; d_call: -; v_call: TRBV27; cdr3_length: 15; j_call: TRBJ2-7; cdr3_aa: CASSPGAAKVYEQHF; cdr3_nt: TGTGCCAGCAGTCCAGGGGCCGCCAAGGTATACGAGCAGCACTTC
clone_size: -; d_call: -; v_call: TRBV19; cdr3_length: 14; j_call: TRBJ1-1; cdr3_aa: CASSTNGGNTEAFF; cdr3_nt: TGTGCCAGTAGTACGAATGGAGGGAACACTGAAGCTTTCTTT
clone_size: -; d_call: -; v_call: TRBV30; cdr3_length: 13; j_call: TRBJ2-5; cdr3_aa: CAWSVKGSETQYF; cdr3_nt: TGTGCCTGGAGTGTTAAGGGATCAGAGACCCAGTACTTC
clone_size: -; d_call: TRBD2; v_call: TRBV6-1; cdr3_length: 13; j_call: TRBJ2-2; cdr3_aa: CTLGLADTGGLFF; cdr3_nt: TGTACACTGGGACTAGCAGACACCGGGGGGCTGTTTTTT
clone_size: -; d_call: -; v_call: TRBV7-8; cdr3_length: 15; j_call: TRBJ2-1; cdr3_aa: CASSLSHGPNNEQFF; cdr3_nt: TGTGCCAGCAGCTTAAGTCATGGCCCCAACAATGAGCAGTTCTTC
clone_size: -; d_call: -; v_call: TRBV13; cdr3_length: 12; j_call: TRBJ2-7; cdr3_aa: CASSLTGSEQYF; cdr3_nt: TGTGCCAGCAGCTTAACGGGGTCCGAGCAGTACTTC
clone_size: -; d_call: -; v_call: TRBV2; cdr3_length: 15; j_call: TRBJ1-3; cdr3_aa: CASTKGDQRGNTIYF; cdr3_nt: TGTGCCAGCACGAAAGGGGATCAGAGGGGAAACACCATATATTTT
clone_size: few; d_call: TRBD1; v_call: TRBV5-6; cdr3_length: 14; j_call: TRBJ2-2; cdr3_aa: CASSEDRGAGELFF; cdr3_nt: TGTGCCAGCAGCGAGGACAGGGGCGCCGGGGAGCTGTTTTTT
clone_size: few; d_call: -; v_call: TRBV4-1; cdr3_length: 16; j_call: TRBJ1-4; cdr3_aa: CASSQTMGATNEKLFF; cdr3_nt: TGCGCCAGCAGCCAGACAATGGGGGCAACTAATGAAAAACTGTTTTTT
clone_size: once; d_call: TRBD2; v_call: TRBV10-3; cdr3_length: 14; j_call: TRBJ2-1; cdr3_aa: CAAHSGGPLGEQFF; cdr3_nt: TGTGCCGCTCATAGCGGGGGGCCCTTGGGTGAGCAGTTCTTC
clone_size: few; d_call: -; v_call: TRBV6-1; cdr3_length: 16; j_call: TRBJ1-2; cdr3_aa: CASSEEAGVVSYGYTF; cdr3_nt: TGTGCCAGCAGTGAAGAGGCTGGGGTGGTGAGCTATGGCTACACCTTC
clone_size: -; d_call: -; v_call: TRBV9; cdr3_length: 14; j_call: TRBJ2-1; cdr3_aa: CASSVEGYGNEQFF; cdr3_nt: TGTGCCAGCAGCGTAGAGGGGTATGGCAATGAGCAGTTCTTC
clone_size: -; d_call: TRBD1; v_call: TRBV4-1; cdr3_length: 14; j_call: TRBJ1-6; cdr3_aa: CASSHGQGNSPLHF; cdr3_nt: TGCGCCAGCAGCCATGGACAGGGAAATTCACCCCTCCACTTT
clone_size: -; d_call: TRBD1; v_call: TRBV28; cdr3_length: 15; j_call: TRBJ1-1; cdr3_aa: CASSPLDRENTEAFF; cdr3_nt: TGTGCCAGCAGTCCCCTGGACAGGGAGAACACTGAAGCTTTCTTT
clone_size: -; d_call: TRBD2; v_call: TRBV20-1; cdr3_length: 11; j_call: TRBJ2-7; cdr3_aa: CSAGLAYEQYF; cdr3_nt: TGCAGTGCAGGACTAGCATACGAGCAGTACTTC
clone_size: -; d_call: -; v_call: TRBV27; cdr3_length: 15; j_call: TRBJ1-2; cdr3_aa: CASTPRGQRDYGYTF; cdr3_nt: TGTGCCAGCACCCCCCGCGGACAGCGGGACTATGGCTACACCTTC
clone_size: few; d_call: -; v_call: TRBV6-5; cdr3_length: 12; j_call: TRBJ2-7; cdr3_aa: CASSLVGGEQYF; cdr3_nt: TGTGCCAGCAGTCTAGTAGGCGGTGAGCAGTACTTC
clone_size: -; d_call: -; v_call: TRBV7-9; cdr3_length: 14; j_call: TRBJ2-1; cdr3_aa: CASSQGRNYNEQFF; cdr3_nt: TGTGCCAGCAGCCAAGGACGGAACTACAATGAGCAGTTCTTC
clone_size: few; d_call: -; v_call: TRBV10-3; cdr3_length: 12; j_call: TRBJ2-7; cdr3_aa: CAISAGSYEQYF; cdr3_nt: TGTGCCATCAGTGCCGGGTCCTACGAGCAGTACTTC
clone_size: -; d_call: TRBD2; v_call: TRBV7-9; cdr3_length: 18; j_call: TRBJ2-3; cdr3_aa: CASSLAGSSGRFADTQYF; cdr3_nt: TGTGCCAGCAGCTTAGCTGGCAGTAGCGGGAGGTTCGCAGATACGCAGTATTTT
clone_size: -; d_call: -; v_call: TRBV7-2; cdr3_length: 15; j_call: TRBJ1-6; cdr3_aa: CASTRNTGGNSPLHF; cdr3_nt: TGTGCCAGCACAAGGAATACGGGAGGAAATTCACCCCTCCACTTT
clone_size: -; d_call: -; v_call: TRBV13; cdr3_length: 14; j_call: TRBJ2-3; cdr3_aa: CASSSSALTDTQYF; cdr3_nt: TGTGCCAGCAGCTCCAGTGCCCTCACAGATACGCAGTATTTT
clone_size: -; d_call: -; v_call: TRBV11-3; cdr3_length: 12; j_call: TRBJ2-3; cdr3_aa: CASSFNTDTQYF; cdr3_nt: TGTGCCAGCAGCTTTAATACAGATACGCAGTATTTT
clone_size: -; d_call: -; v_call: TRBV5-4; cdr3_length: 16; j_call: TRBJ2-2; cdr3_aa: CASSLSTGANTGELFF; cdr3_nt: TGTGCCAGCAGCTTGTCGACGGGGGCGAACACCGGGGAGCTGTTTTTT
clone_size: -; d_call: TRBD1; v_call: TRBV6-5; cdr3_length: 15; j_call: TRBJ1-1; cdr3_aa: CASSLEGAANTEAFF; cdr3_nt: TGTGCCAGCAGTTTAGAGGGGGCGGCGAACACTGAAGCTTTCTTT
clone_size: -; d_call: TRBD1; v_call: TRBV6-4; cdr3_length: 16; j_call: TRBJ1-1; cdr3_aa: CASSDGTGWRNTEAFF; cdr3_nt: TGTGCCAGCAGTGACGGGACAGGGTGGAGGAACACTGAAGCTTTCTTT
clone_size: -; d_call: TRBD2; v_call: TRBV19; cdr3_length: 16; j_call: TRBJ2-2; cdr3_aa: CASSSRLAGGTGELFF; cdr3_nt: TGTGCCAGTAGTTCCCGACTAGCGGGAGGCACCGGGGAGCTGTTTTTT
clone_size: once; d_call: -; v_call: TRBV19; cdr3_length: 14; j_call: TRBJ1-5; cdr3_aa: CASKVPGSNQPQHF; cdr3_nt: TGTGCCAGTAAGGTTCCTGGGAGCAATCAGCCCCAGCATTTT
clone_size: few; d_call: -; v_call: TRBV19; cdr3_length: 13; j_call: TRBJ2-7; cdr3_aa: CASSFEQPSEQYF; cdr3_nt: TGTGCCAGTAGTTTCGAACAGCCGTCGGAGCAGTACTTC
clone_size: -; d_call: TRBD2; v_call: TRBV30; cdr3_length: 14; j_call: TRBJ2-5; cdr3_aa: CACQEGAGAETQYF; cdr3_nt: TGTGCCTGTCAGGAGGGAGCGGGGGCAGAGACCCAGTACTTC
clone_size: -; d_call: -; v_call: TRBV4-2; cdr3_length: 19; j_call: TRBJ2-6; cdr3_aa: CASSQQGMAPGIGANVLTF; cdr3_nt: TGTGCCAGCAGCCAGCAAGGTATGGCACCGGGGATTGGGGCCAACGTCCTGACTTTC
clone_size: -; d_call: TRBD2; v_call: TRBV5-4; cdr3_length: 16; j_call: TRBJ2-3; cdr3_aa: CASSPGTSGGLDTQYF; cdr3_nt: TGTGCCAGCAGCCCGGGGACTAGCGGGGGGTTAGATACGCAGTATTTT
clone_size: -; d_call: TRBD1; v_call: TRBV19; cdr3_length: 17; j_call: TRBJ2-1; cdr3_aa: CASSVTGVGESYNEQFF; cdr3_nt: TGTGCCAGTAGTGTAACAGGGGTCGGGGAATCCTACAATGAGCAGTTCTTC
clone_size: -; d_call: TRBD2; v_call: TRBV7-6; cdr3_length: 16; j_call: TRBJ2-3; cdr3_aa: CASSRKAGGVEDTQYF; cdr3_nt: TGTGCCAGCAGCCGGAAAGCGGGAGGGGTGGAAGATACGCAGTATTTT
clone_size: -; d_call: -; v_call: TRBV4-3; cdr3_length: 15; j_call: TRBJ2-5; cdr3_aa: CASSQAPGARSTQYF; cdr3_nt: TGCGCCAGCAGCCAAGCCCCAGGGGCCCGGTCGACCCAGTACTTC
clone_size: -; d_call: -; v_call: TRBV30; cdr3_length: 13; j_call: TRBJ1-1; cdr3_aa: CAWSVTRHTEAFF; cdr3_nt: TGTGCCTGGAGTGTAACCAGACACACTGAAGCTTTCTTT
clone_size: -; d_call: TRBD2; v_call: TRBV4-1; cdr3_length: 17; j_call: TRBJ2-5; cdr3_aa: CASSQDPPGGAQETQYF; cdr3_nt: TGCGCCAGCAGCCAAGATCCCCCGGGAGGGGCCCAAGAGACCCAGTACTTC
clone_size: -; d_call: TRBD1; v_call: TRBV5-8; cdr3_length: 14; j_call: TRBJ2-7; cdr3_aa: CASSHDRGRDEQYF; cdr3_nt: TGTGCCAGCAGCCATGACAGGGGGCGGGACGAGCAGTACTTC
clone_size: -; d_call: TRBD2; v_call: TRBV7-3; cdr3_length: 15; j_call: TRBJ2-7; cdr3_aa: CASSLEHAGVYEQYF; cdr3_nt: TGTGCCAGCAGCTTGGAACATGCGGGGGTTTACGAGCAGTACTTC
clone_size: -; d_call: TRBD1; v_call: TRBV6-5; cdr3_length: 15; j_call: TRBJ1-1; cdr3_aa: CASSTYQGAGTEAFF; cdr3_nt: TGTGCCAGCAGTACTTACCAGGGGGCTGGCACTGAAGCTTTCTTT
clone_size: -; d_call: -; v_call: TRBV1; cdr3_length: 15; j_call: TRBJ2-1; cdr3_aa: CTSSQDRAVVDEQFF; cdr3_nt: TGCACCAGCAGCCAAGATCGGGCAGTAGTGGATGAGCAGTTCTTC
clone_size: once; d_call: -; v_call: TRBV5-5; cdr3_length: 15; j_call: TRBJ2-1; cdr3_aa: CASSSRDFGYNEQFF; cdr3_nt: TGTGCCAGCAGCTCCCGGGACTTCGGCTACAATGAGCAGTTCTTC
clone_size: -; d_call: -; v_call: TRBV6-6; cdr3_length: 13; j_call: TRBJ1-6; cdr3_aa: CASASAPNSPLHF; cdr3_nt: TGTGCCAGCGCGAGCGCCCCTAATTCACCCCTCCACTTT
clone_size: once; d_call: TRBD2; v_call: TRBV5-1; cdr3_length: 13; j_call: TRBJ2-7; cdr3_aa: CASSLAGLSLQYF; cdr3_nt: TGCGCCAGCAGCTTGGCGGGACTATCTCTACAGTACTTC
clone_size: -; d_call: -; v_call: TRBV2; cdr3_length: 12; j_call: TRBJ1-4; cdr3_aa: CASIRDREKLFF; cdr3_nt: TGTGCCAGCATTCGCGACAGGGAAAAACTGTTTTTT
clone_size: -; d_call: -; v_call: TRBV5-1; cdr3_length: 13; j_call: TRBJ2-5; cdr3_aa: CASSGYPGETQYF; cdr3_nt: TGCGCCAGCAGCGGGTACCCGGGGGAGACCCAGTACTTC
clone_size: -; d_call: TRBD1; v_call: TRBV2; cdr3_length: 14; j_call: TRBJ1-6; cdr3_aa: CASRQTGDNSPLHF; cdr3_nt: TGTGCCAGCAGACAGACAGGGGATAATTCACCCCTCCACTTT
clone_size: -; d_call: -; v_call: TRBV28; cdr3_length: 13; j_call: TRBJ2-7; cdr3_aa: CASSISPASEQYF; cdr3_nt: TGTGCCAGCAGTATTTCTCCTGCTTCCGAGCAGTACTTC